This TCR beta chain was identified in a study of T-cell reconstitution after alpha-beta-depleted transplantation in children (dated by TCRdb to 2016 to 2017). A note on the overall study: Using TCR repertoire profiling, the study quantitatively followed how T-cell immune reconstitution unfolded in children after TCRalphabeta/CD19-depleted allogeneic hematopoietic cell transplantation.

In this sample, this clonotype turned up a few times. This receptor's antigen is unknown. Base qualities are not provided; no much larger clone lies one nucleotide away. Via the germline V gene, CDR1 is SGHDT and CDR2 YYEEEE. The CDR3 contains 16 residues, cysteine and phenylalanine counted. Of all the DNA, just the CDR3 is kept, 48 bases in frame from base 1. V lost 1 base and J lost 0 bases; the stretch between them is 11 bases long. Paper-wide results and their limitations: In some patients, the high TCRbeta diversity seen at day 60 was put down to recipient T cells and intrathymic progenitors that had survived conditioning. The frequencies of hyperexpanded clones fell over the following months, and after one year, T-cell counts and TCRbeta diversity were mostly attributed to newly produced T cells. The apparently early alphabetaT-cell count recovery about two months after transplant was reportedly dependent on only several hundred rapidly expanded clones derived from non-depleted graft cells.

Library construction relied on PCR. The data were produced on an Illumina HiSeq 2500. To normalize quantification of the TCRbeta repertoire, the TCR libraries were built with molecular barcoding that relied on unique molecular identifiers. TCRdb reprocessing: public reads trimmed at Q25 with fastp, clones called with MiXCR, in-frame beta chains kept. Identical CDR3 proteins give one entry, which carries the most common genes and DNA. Across this sample there are 800,000 to 1,000,000 distinct CDR3 sequences, with about 29% seen only once. The ten top clones hold 28% of the sample. The sample's treatment or condition label, decoded: allogeneic hematopoietic cell transplantation with graft depleted of TCRalphabeta T cells and CD19 B cells. Transplant recipients were children who received TCRalphabeta/CD19-depleted allogeneic hematopoietic cell grafts.

This sequence originates from a boy in the first two years of life who had a stem cell transplant for SCID, so the T cells may come from the graft donor. Specimen: PBMCs, mostly from graft donor cells, collected 360 days after TCRalphabeta/CD19-depleted stem cell transplant. In this chain, TRBV5-6 is recombined with TRBJ2-1; the D gene lacks a confident call. Read as DNA, the sequence is TGTGCCAGCAGCTTGATGACTTCTCTCTCCTACAATGAGCAGTTCTTC. This encodes CASSLMTSLSYNEQFF. This CDR3, with the reference TRBV5-6 and TRBJ2-1 proteins standing in past its ends, gives the full variable domain DAGVTQSPTHLIKTRGQQVTLRCSPKSGHDTVSWYQQALGQGPQFIFQYYEEEERQRGNFPDRFSGHQFPNYSSELNVNALLLGDSALYLCASSLMTSLSYNEQFFGPGTRLTVL.